This note documents a single TCR beta chain sequence. The antigen is not known. These data are taken from a study of blood T cells in healthy people across ages. Study-wide findings and caveats: Donors of long life had a larger count of naive CD4+ cells and greater diversity than aged donors. Unsorted PBMCs prevented conclusive naive versus antigen-experienced comparison.

Through a sample-barcoded 5' primer and a J-beta primer mix, a second PCR was run for about 6 to 11 cycles. Each CDR3 protein gets one entry after TCRdb re-called the 5' RACE reads with MiXCR. Of hundreds of thousands of distinct CDR3 sequences in the sample, 62% were seen once. V was shortened by 5 bases and J by 4 bases, with 20 bases between the two germline ends. This CDR3 is 16 amino acids long. Germline CDR1 SGHTA, CDR2 FQGNSA. The receptor was isolated from a man in his thirties or forties in good health. This sequence joins TRBV7-2 and TRBJ1-2, with D possibly matching TRBD1 (5 bases). The sequenced material came from blood. CDR3 sequence reads: CASSQDVGTKGYGYTF. CDR3 nucleotides: TGTGCCAGCAGCCAAGATGTGGGGACTAAGGGCTATGGCTACACCTTC. Full variable domain (missing parts from reference TRBV7-2 and TRBJ1-2): GAGVSQSPSNKVTEKGKDVELRCDPISGHTALYWYRQSLGQGLEFLIYFQGNSAPDKSGLPSDRFSAERTGGSVSTLTIQRTQQEDSAVYLCASSQDVGTKGYGYTFGSGTRLTVV.